The sequence of this TCR beta chain was determined in a study of CD8 T cells in ankylosing spondylitis. Overall study findings and caveats: Several highly homologous variants made up a TCR beta motif that seemed to typify ankylosing spondylitis blood. Earlier literature documents some of the motif variants in reactive arthritis synovial fluid and blood. A CD8+ phenotype characterized the disease-linked clones, which were relatively rare in peripheral blood. Clones linked to disease were reported to show significant enrichment in matched ankylosing spondylitis synovial fluid.

Each TCR beta library was made by quantitative 5'-RACE that incorporated molecular barcodes. TCRdb fed the 5' RACE reads into MiXCR, producing one record per CDR3 protein. Found here are around 890,000 distinct CDR3 sequences, 10% to 15% of them singletons; the top ten hold approximately 0.46%. This clonotype turned up a few times. Its antigen remains unknown. This clonotype was sampled from a male donor with ankylosing spondylitis. What was sequenced was blood, either unsorted or a sorted T cell fraction (not recorded which).

The CDR3 DNA sequence: TGTGCCATCAGTGAAAGGGACCCGAACACCGGGGAGCTGTTTTTT. Amino acids: CAISERDPNTGELFF. The chain has TRBV10-3 and TRBJ2-2; D is possibly TRBD1 or TRBD2 (5 bases each). With 3 bases removed from V and 0 bases from J, the gap between germline ends came to 8 bases. The CDR3 consists of 15 residues. The germline V gene encodes CDR1 ENHRY and CDR2 SYGVKD.